This T cell receptor (beta chain) was captured in a study of blood T cell repertoires in COVID-19. Study overall: Some COVID-19 samples were acute and others convalescent; all came from the United States, Italy and Spain. PBMCs, B-cell-depleted T cells, or T cells provided the cDNA or gDNA that made up the material.

Deletions cut 6 bases from V and 5 bases from J, with 13 bases between. The V gene's germline CDR1 is SNHLY and CDR2 FYNNEI. The CDR3 is made up of 13 amino acids. In the source study's methods: The authors estimated nucleated cell counts from reference gene primer amplification. The table came from immunoSEQ multiplex PCR; TCRdb's copy has only in-frame clones and leaves some out. V and J calls plus clone size are reproduced from that table; the DNA served to infer D and trimming. The sample has some 30,000 clones, approximately 85% seen once. Sequenced sample: peripheral blood. This TCR came from a man aged 60-69 years with active COVID-19. V and J are TRBV2 and TRBJ2-5, with D perhaps matching TRBD1 (6 bases). The CDR3 spells CASRQQGWETQYF. CDR3 nucleotide sequence: TGTGCCAGCAGACAACAGGGTTGGGAGACCCAGTACTTC.